Below, 21 T cell receptor beta chains from the same sample are listed, as sequenced in a study of T cell responses to AZD1222 COVID-19 vaccine. Profiling relied on immunoSEQ multiplex PCR, and the TCRdb table lists in-frame clones only, not all of them. In the table there are 150,000 or so clones, roughly 87% of which are singletons. The source material was peripheral blood, sampled on day 0 of AZD1222 vaccination. The receptors were gathered from an adult in good health.

The CDR3 loop is CAISEGDINEKLFF. In DNA form, the CDR3 reads TGTGCCATCAGTGAGGGAGATATTAATGAAAAACTGTTTTTT. The V and J genes are TRBV10-3 and TRBJ1-4; D unresolved. V lost 2 bases and J 4 bases, leaving 8 bases between the germline ends. The germline V gene encodes CDR1 ENHRY and CDR2 SYGVKD. This CDR3 is built from 14 residues.

The chain has TRBV15 and TRBJ1-4, with D uncertain. Germline V gene lookup returns CDR1 LNHNV and CDR2 YYDKDF (reference sequence). This CDR3 comprises 17 residues. The V end was cut by 0 bases, the J end by 3 bases, with 14 bases between. Here the CDR3 reads CATSRDNWGVANEKLFF. CDR3 nucleotides: TGTGCCACCAGCAGAGATAATTGGGGAGTGGCTAATGAAAAACTGTTTTTT.

This clone was detected once. The chain combines TRBV6-5 with TRBJ1-2, with D possibly matching TRBD1 (5 bases). The CDR3 is 14 residues long. V lost 7 bases, J lost 2 bases, and 14 bases lay in between. Germline CDR1 reads MNHEY; CDR2 reads SVGAGI. In DNA, the CDR3 is TGTGCCAGCACCCATGGGGGGGTAAACTATGGCTACACCTTC. Its translation: CASTHGGVNYGYTF.

CDR3 DNA: TGCAGTGCTAGTAAGGAGGGTCCGAACACTGAAGCTTTCTTT. Protein product: CSASKEGPNTEAFF. V and J are TRBV20-1 and TRBJ1-1; the D is unclear. The V and J ends lost 3 bases and 1 base respectively, with 12 bases between them. The V gene's germline CDR1 is DFQATT and CDR2 SNEGSKA (reference sequence). The CDR3 totals 14 residues.

The rearrangement joins TRBV9 to TRBJ2-5; the D is unclear. This CDR3 is 14 amino acids long. From germline, CDR1 is SGDLS and CDR2 YYNGEE. Trimming removed 0 bases from V and 4 bases from J, with 10 bases in between. The CDR3 DNA sequence: TGTGCCAGCAGCGTAGGTTCTAGATTAGAGACCCAGTACTTC. Translating gives CASSVGSRLETQYF.

The chain is built from TRBV11-1 and TRBJ1-1, with unresolved D. V lost 2 bases, J lost 7 bases, and 17 bases lay in between. This CDR3 contains 15 residues. The V gene's germline CDR1 is SGHAT and CDR2 FQDESV (reference sequence). CDR3 amino acids: CASSLPRGRAGEAFF. The CDR3 bases are TGTGCCAGCAGCTTACCGCGGGGAAGGGCGGGTGAAGCTTTCTTT.

V gene TRBV7-6 combines with J gene TRBJ1-3; the match to TRBD1 covers 8 bases. The CDR3 length is 15 residues. V lost 1 base to trimming and J lost 2 bases; unmatched junction nucleotides: 1. Per the germline V gene, CDR1 is SGHVS and CDR2 is FNYEAQ. Written as DNA, the CDR3 is TGTGCCAGCAGCTTAGGACAGGGGCCTGGAAACACCATATATTTT. As protein: CASSLGQGPGNTIYF.

V is TRBV6-1 and J is TRBJ2-7, with D unresolved. Per the germline V gene, CDR1 is MNHNS and CDR2 is SASEGT. The CDR3 spans 13 residues. With 6 bases removed from V and 3 bases from J, the gap between germline ends came to 12 bases. The CDR3 loop reads CASSPSRYYEQYF. Written as DNA, the CDR3 is TGTGCCAGCAGCCCATCTAGGTACTACGAGCAGTACTTC.

The chain joins TRBV19 to TRBJ1-2; the D gene is possibly TRBD1 (6 bases). The germline V and J ends were trimmed by 5 bases and 3 bases, with 13 bases remaining between them. From germline, CDR1 is LNHDA and CDR2 SQIVND (reference sequence). This CDR3 is built from 14 residues. The CDR3: CASSSARGDYGYTF. In DNA, the CDR3 is TGTGCCAGTAGTTCAGCCAGGGGAGACTATGGCTACACCTTC. Full variable domain (missing parts from reference TRBV19 and TRBJ1-2): DGGITQSPKYLFRKEGQNVTLSCEQNLNHDAMYWYRQDPGQGLRLIYYSQIVNDFQKGDIAEGYSVSREKKESFPLTVTSAQKNPTAFYLCASSSARGDYGYTFGSGTRLTVV.

The count of this clone is one. This chain uses TRBV12-3 or TRBV12-4 with TRBJ1-1; D gene unclear. This CDR3 is built from 11 residues. Trimming stripped 9 bases from V and 4 bases from J, with 9 bases between. As DNA, the CDR3 is TGTGCCAGTATGAGGCGCACTGAAGCTTTCTTT. Amino acid sequence: CASMRRTEAFF.

This chain joins TRBV11-2 and TRBJ2-7, with 10 nucleotides matching TRBD1. The CDR3 spans 15 residues. The V gene end was trimmed by 1 base and the J gene end by 3 bases; junction bases not matched to a gene: 3. Germline loops: CDR1 SGHAT, CDR2 FQNNGV. CDR3 loop: CASSLGGQGFYEQYF. Written as DNA, the CDR3 is TGTGCCAGCAGCTTAGGGGGACAGGGGTTCTACGAGCAGTACTTC.

The chain recombines TRBV10-3 with TRBJ1-2; D is possibly TRBD1 (5 bases). Trimming removed 11 bases from V and 6 bases from J, with 19 bases in between. Germline CDR1 is ENHRY and CDR2 is SYGVKD. This CDR3 is built from 13 residues. In DNA, the CDR3 is TGTGCCGCCGCGGAAGGGGTGGAGGATGGCTACACCTTC. Amino acid sequence: CAAAEGVEDGYTF.

This clone was seen only once. This chain joins TRBV4-3 and TRBJ2-7; 9 bases fit TRBD1. The CDR3 is 14 residues long. The V gene end was trimmed by 4 bases and the J gene end by 6 bases; junction bases not matched to a gene: 7. CDR1 LGHNA and CDR2 YSLEER come from the germline V gene. CDR3 bases: TGCGCCAGCAGCCCCTTACAGGGGGCGGGCGAGCAGTACTTC. It yields the protein CASSPLQGAGEQYF.

This chain links TRBV7-2 with TRBJ1-5; weak D call: TRBD1 (5 bases). The CDR3 loop spans 13 amino acids. Germline V lookup: CDR1 SGHTA, CDR2 FQGNSA. The V end was cut by 2 bases, the J end by 4 bases, with 6 bases between. CDR3 sequence (DNA): TGTGCCAGCAGCTTACAGGGTAATCAGCCCCAGCATTTT. This sequence encodes CASSLQGNQPQHF.

This clone was counted a single time. The chain combines TRBV28 with TRBJ1-2, with 8 bases that match TRBD1. Germline lookup yields CDR1 MDHEN and CDR2 SYDVKM. V lost 3 bases, J lost 7 bases, and 7 bases stayed unmatched. The CDR3 extends over 14 amino acids. CDR3 region: CASSLSGGQGGYTF. DNA of the CDR3: TGTGCCAGCAGTTTGTCAGGGGGCCAAGGTGGCTACACCTTC.

The chain links TRBV28 to TRBJ2-3; 7 positions agree with TRBD2. This CDR3 spans 15 amino acids. V gave up 2 bases and J gave up 8 bases; unmatched junction bases: 10. From germline, CDR1 is MDHEN and CDR2 SYDVKM. The CDR3 loop is CASSLSGTAVGTQYF. As DNA, the CDR3 is TGTGCCAGCAGTTTAAGCGGGACGGCGGTAGGTACGCAGTATTTT.

The chain employs TRBV29-1 and TRBJ2-1; D is undetermined. Germline-derived CDR1 and CDR2 are SQVTM and ANQGSEA. The V end lost 3 bases, the J end lost 7 bases, and 10 bases lay between the germline ends. CDR3 length: 12 amino acids. The CDR3 protein is CSVELRMNEQFF. In DNA form, the CDR3 reads TGCAGCGTTGAGTTAAGAATGAATGAGCAGTTCTTC.

V gene TRBV5-1 combines with J gene TRBJ1-1; a possible D gene is TRBD1 (5 bases). The germline V gene has CDR1 SGHRS and CDR2 YFSETQ. The CDR3 contains 14 residues. Trimming cost V 2 bases and J 3 bases, with 11 bases left between them. This CDR3 reads CASSFGGSDTEAFF. DNA for the CDR3: TGCGCCAGCAGCTTTGGGGGAAGTGACACTGAAGCTTTCTTT.

The V call is TRBV11-2, the J call TRBJ2-7; D gene ambiguous. The CDR3 contains 14 residues. Trimming left V 3 bases short and J 3 bases short, with 12 bases between. CDR1 is SGHAT, CDR2 FQNNGV, per germline. The CDR3 DNA reads as TGTGCCAGCAGCTTGACCCTCGGATACTACGAGCAGTACTTC. As protein: CASSLTLGYYEQYF.

The chain uses TRBV18 and TRBJ2-3; perhaps D is TRBD1 or TRBD2 (7 bases each). Germline loops: CDR1 KGHSH, CDR2 LQKENI. The CDR3 runs 16 residues. V lost 3 bases and J 0 bases, leaving 13 bases between the germline ends. The CDR3: CASSPQGGVSTDTQYF. The CDR3 nucleotides read TGTGCCAGCTCACCCCAGGGGGGGGTTAGCACAGATACGCAGTATTTT.

The chain employs TRBV6-5 and TRBJ2-1; D is uncertain. The CDR3 is 12 residues long. The germline V gene encodes CDR1 MNHEY and CDR2 SVGAGI. V was shortened by 8 bases and J by 2 bases, with 7 bases between the two germline ends. The CDR3 nucleotides read TGTGCCAGCGGCACTACCTACAATGAGCAGTTCTTC. Encoded protein: CASGTTYNEQFF.